Shown below are 5 T cell receptor beta chains from a single sample sequenced in a study of shared clonotypes between healthy human individuals. Data came from immunoSEQ multiplex PCR; TCRdb stores just in-frame clones and leaves some out. This table has 740,000 or so clones, 55% to 85% appearing once. Material for sequencing was memory CD4+ T cells sorted from blood. As to subset: CD45RA-negative fraction. Receptors originate from a woman between 25 and 40 years old in good health.

The V gene is TRBV6-5, the J gene TRBJ2-7; D remains ambiguous. The CDR3 loop spans 15 amino acids. Trimming shortened V by 6 bases and J by 2 bases, and 17 bases separated the two germline ends. CDR1 MNHEY and CDR2 SVGAGI come from the germline V gene. The CDR3 here is CASRESLPTTYEQYF. CDR3 DNA: TGTGCCAGCAGAGAGTCGCTGCCAACGACCTACGAGCAGTACTTC.

Remarks on this clone: This same CDR3 is encoded by further DNA sequences in the sample. The chain couples TRBV28 to TRBJ1-1, with D uncertain. CDR1 and CDR2 (germline): MDHEN, SYDVKM. Trimming left V 6 bases short and J 4 bases short, with 6 bases between. The CDR3 is 11 amino acids. The CDR3, as DNA: TGTGCCAGCAGCTGGGGCACTGAAGCTTTCTTT. Translating it yields CASSWGTEAFF. Full variable domain (rest looked up from reference TRBV28 and TRBJ1-1): DVKVTQSSRYLVKRTGEKVFLECVQDMDHENMFWYRQDPGLGLRLIYFSYDVKMKEKGDIPEGYSVSREKKERFSLILESASTNQTSMYLCASSWGTEAFFGQGTRLTVV.

The V gene is TRBV1, the J gene TRBJ2-5. The J call may not be correct, given that the DNA end is closer to TRBJ2-7. TRBV1 is designated a pseudogene. The length of the CDR3 is 17 residues. The chain's CDR3 is CTSSQDRPRLSSYEQYF. Written as DNA, the CDR3 is TGCACCAGCAGCCAAGATCGCCCGCGCCTCAGCTCCTACGAGCAGTACTTC.

The V gene is TRBV7-2, the J gene TRBJ2-7, with no clear D. Germline-derived CDR1 and CDR2 are SGHTA and FQGNSA. Trimming took 5 bases from V and 4 from J, leaving 12 bases between them. CDR3 length: 13 amino acids. As DNA, the CDR3 is TGTGCCAGCAGCCAAGTCGTGGCGTACGAGCAGTACTTC. This sequence encodes CASSQVVAYEQYF.

The J gene is TRBJ1-5, the V gene TRBV6-4; a possible D gene is TRBD1 (5 bases). V gave up 7 bases and J gave up 7 bases, with 23 bases separating them. This CDR3 is built from 16 residues. Germline assignment: CDR1 MRHNA and CDR2 SNTAGT. The CDR3 nucleotides are TGTGCCAGCATAAGTCAGGCAGGGCCGGTATTCCAGCCCCAGCATTTT. Amino acid sequence: CASISQAGPVFQPQHF.